This TCR beta chain emerged from a study of response to subunit inactivated influenza vaccine. General study findings and limits: Authors suggested each seasonal influenza vaccination recruits few new T cells.

V lost 5 bases and J lost 7, with 6 bases in between. This CDR3 contains 11 residues. Via MiXCR, TCRdb re-called the RT-PCR reads, giving one row per CDR3 protein. The table lists hundreds of thousands of distinct CDR3 sequences, 14% of them singletons. Ten or more counts support this clonotype. Antigen: not known. The origin of this receptor is a man in his fifties or sixties who received an inactivated influenza vaccine. The sample here was PBMCs from blood, taken 14 days before vaccination. The V and J genes are TRBV12-3 or TRBV12-4 and TRBJ1-3; no definite D call. The CDR3 is CASSTLNTIYF. DNA for the CDR3: TGTGCCAGCAGTACCTTGAACACCATATATTTT.